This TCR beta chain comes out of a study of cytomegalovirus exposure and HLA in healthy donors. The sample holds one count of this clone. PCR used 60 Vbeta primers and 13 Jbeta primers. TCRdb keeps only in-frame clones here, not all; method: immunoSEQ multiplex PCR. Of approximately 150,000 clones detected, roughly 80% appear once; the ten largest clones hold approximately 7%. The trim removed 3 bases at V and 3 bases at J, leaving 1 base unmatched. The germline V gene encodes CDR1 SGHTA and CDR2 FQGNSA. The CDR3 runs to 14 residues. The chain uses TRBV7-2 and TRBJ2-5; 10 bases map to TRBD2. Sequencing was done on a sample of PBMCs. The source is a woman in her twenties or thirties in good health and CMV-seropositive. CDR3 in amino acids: CASSFGLAEETQYF. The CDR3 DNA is TGTGCCAGCAGCTTTGGACTAGCGGAAGAGACCCAGTACTTC.